The present T cell receptor (beta chain) was sequenced within a study of blood T cell repertoires in COVID-19. The overall study: In each case, the material was cDNA or gDNA derived from T cells, B-cell-depleted T cells, or PBMCs.

CDR3 length: 15 amino acids. V was shortened by 0 bases and J by 2 bases, with 10 bases between the two germline ends. CDR1 SGHTS and CDR2 YDEGEE come from the germline V gene. Sequencing was performed with immunoSEQ multiplex PCR; in TCRdb, only in-frame clones are kept and a portion is missing. The sample includes hundreds of thousands of clones, 85% to 90% seen only once; the top ten take around 6.6%. This receptor was identified in a woman aged 65 to 85 with COVID-19, enrolled during active disease. The sample consisted of peripheral blood. J is TRBJ2-3 and V is TRBV5-8; D not certain. This CDR3 reads CASSLGAADTDTQYF. The CDR3, as DNA: TGTGCCAGCAGCTTGGGGGCAGCCGACACAGATACGCAGTATTTT.